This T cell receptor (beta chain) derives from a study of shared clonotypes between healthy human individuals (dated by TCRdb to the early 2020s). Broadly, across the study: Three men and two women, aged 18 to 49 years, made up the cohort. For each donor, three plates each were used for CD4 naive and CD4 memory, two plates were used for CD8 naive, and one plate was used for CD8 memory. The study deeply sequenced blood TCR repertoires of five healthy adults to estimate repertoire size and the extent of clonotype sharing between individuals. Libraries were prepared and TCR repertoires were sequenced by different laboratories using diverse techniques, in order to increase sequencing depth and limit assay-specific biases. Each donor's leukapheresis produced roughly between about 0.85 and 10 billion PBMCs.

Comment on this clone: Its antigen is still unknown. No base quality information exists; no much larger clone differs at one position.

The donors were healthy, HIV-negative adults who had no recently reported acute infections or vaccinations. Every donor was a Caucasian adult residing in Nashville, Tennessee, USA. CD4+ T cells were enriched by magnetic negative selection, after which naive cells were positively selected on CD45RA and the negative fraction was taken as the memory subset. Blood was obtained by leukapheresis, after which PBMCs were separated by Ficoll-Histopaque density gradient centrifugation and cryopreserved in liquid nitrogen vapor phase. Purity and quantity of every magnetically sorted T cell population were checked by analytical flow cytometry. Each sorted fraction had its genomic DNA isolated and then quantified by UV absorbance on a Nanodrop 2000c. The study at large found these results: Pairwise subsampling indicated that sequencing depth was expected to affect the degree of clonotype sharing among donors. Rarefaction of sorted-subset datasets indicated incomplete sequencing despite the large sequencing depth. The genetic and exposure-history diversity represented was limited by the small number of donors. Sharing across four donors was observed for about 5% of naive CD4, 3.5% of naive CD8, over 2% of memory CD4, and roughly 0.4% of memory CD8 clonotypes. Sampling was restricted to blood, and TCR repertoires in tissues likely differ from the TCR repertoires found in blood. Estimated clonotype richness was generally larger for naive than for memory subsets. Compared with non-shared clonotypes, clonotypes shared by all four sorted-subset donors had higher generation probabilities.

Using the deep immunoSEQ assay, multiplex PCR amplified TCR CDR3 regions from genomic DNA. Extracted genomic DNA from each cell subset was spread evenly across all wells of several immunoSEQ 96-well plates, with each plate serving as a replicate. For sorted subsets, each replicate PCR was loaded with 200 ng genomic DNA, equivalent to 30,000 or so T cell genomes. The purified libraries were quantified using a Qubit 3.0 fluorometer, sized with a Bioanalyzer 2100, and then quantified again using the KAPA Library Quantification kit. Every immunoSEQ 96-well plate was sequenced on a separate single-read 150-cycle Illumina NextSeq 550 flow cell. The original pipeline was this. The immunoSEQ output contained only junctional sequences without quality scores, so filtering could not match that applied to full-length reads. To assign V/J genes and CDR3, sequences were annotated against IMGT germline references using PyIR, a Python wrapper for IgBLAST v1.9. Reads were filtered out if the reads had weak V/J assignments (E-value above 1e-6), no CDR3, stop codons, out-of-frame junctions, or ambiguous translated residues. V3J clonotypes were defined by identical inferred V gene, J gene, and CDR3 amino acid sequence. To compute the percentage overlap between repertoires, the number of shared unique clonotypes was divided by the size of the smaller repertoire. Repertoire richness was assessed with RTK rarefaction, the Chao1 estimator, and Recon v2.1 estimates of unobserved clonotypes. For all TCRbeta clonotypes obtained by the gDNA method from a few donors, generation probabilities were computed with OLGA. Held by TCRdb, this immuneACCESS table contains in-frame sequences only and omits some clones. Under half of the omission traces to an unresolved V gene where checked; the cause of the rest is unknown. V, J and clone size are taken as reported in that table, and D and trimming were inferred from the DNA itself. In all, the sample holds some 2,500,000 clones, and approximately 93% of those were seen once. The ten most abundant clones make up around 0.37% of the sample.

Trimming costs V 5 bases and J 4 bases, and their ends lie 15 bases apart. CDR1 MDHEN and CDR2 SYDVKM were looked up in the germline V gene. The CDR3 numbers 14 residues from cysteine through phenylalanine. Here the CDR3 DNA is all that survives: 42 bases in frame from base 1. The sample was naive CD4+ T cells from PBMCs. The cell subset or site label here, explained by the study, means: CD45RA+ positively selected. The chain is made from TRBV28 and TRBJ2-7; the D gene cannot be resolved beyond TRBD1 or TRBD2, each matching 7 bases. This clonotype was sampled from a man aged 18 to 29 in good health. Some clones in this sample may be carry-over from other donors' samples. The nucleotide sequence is TGTGCCAGCAGTAACCAGGGGGGGGTATACGAGCAGTACTTC. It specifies CASSNQGGVYEQYF.